This T cell receptor (beta chain) was observed in a study of CD8+ T cells in alopecia areata. General observations from the study: Sequencing of scalp samples also captures resident alphabeta T cells of normal skin.

cDNA reverse transcribed from extracted RNA served as the sequencing template. Sequencing used immunoSEQ multiplex PCR; TCRdb keeps in-frame clones, though not all of them. The sample lists 60,000 to 90,000 clones; roughly 66% were seen once. The CDR3 is 15 amino acids. V was shortened by 3 bases and J by 8 bases, with 19 bases between the two germline ends. The germline gives CDR1 MNHNS, CDR2 SASEGT. As concerns this clone: The antigen remains unidentified.

The treatment is: oral pan-JAK inhibitor, 5-10 mg twice daily. Sequencing used CD8+ T cells sorted from blood, obtained at week 24, from a patient treated with tofacitinib. This TCR was recovered from a human donor with alopecia areata. V usage is TRBV6-1 and J usage is TRBJ1-2; no firm D call. CDR3 loop: CASSDVRPGPRGYTF. CDR3 coding DNA: TGTGCCAGCAGTGACGTAAGACCCGGACCTCGGGGCTACACCTTC.